The T cell receptor (beta chain) described here comes from a study of T-cell reconstitution after alpha-beta-depleted transplantation in children. At least ten counts were recorded for this clonotype. Per germline, CDR1 DFQATT and CDR2 SNEGSKA (reference sequence). The CDR3 covers 14 residues. Unmatched junction bases numbered 6, after V lost 3 bases and J lost 4 bases. Unique molecular identifiers were used in preparing the TCRbeta library. MiXCR, run by TCRdb on the PCR reads, gives a single entry per CDR3 protein. The data show some 640,000 distinct CDR3 sequences, over 15% seen once. The specimen comprised PBMCs from the stem cell graft donor, sampled from the stem cell graft. The chain employs TRBV20-1 and TRBJ2-3, with 8 bases lining up with TRBD2. The TCR was taken from a human donor who donated a stem cell graft to a child with acute myeloid leukemia. CDR3 in amino acids: CSARSTSASDTQYF. CDR3 nucleotides: TGCAGTGCTAGGTCGACTAGCGCCTCAGATACGCAGTATTTT.